The sample holds a few counts of the clone carrying this T cell receptor (beta chain). Its specificity is unknown. Mouse gene names and germline throughout. The sequenced fragment ends 4 residues before the CDR3 boundary, so the rest is inferred from the germline J gene. Sorting used CD4, CD8alpha, NKG2D, NKG2ACE and other markers on pooled cutaneous lymph node cells. The entry originates in a study of CD8+ T cells in alopecia areata. Extraction of RNA preceded its reverse transcription into cDNA, which served as the sequencing template. Libraries were prepared by immunoSEQ multiplex PCR; TCRdb keeps only in-frame clonotypes and omits some of them. The data show 270,000 or so clones, with none appearing a single time. General observations from the study: Patients showed less clear TCR sequence sharing than mice, possibly partly because of HLA diversity.

The CDR3 contains 14 residues. Germline CDR1 is NSHNY and CDR2 is SYGAGN. Trimming took 6 bases from V and 0 from J, leaving 10 bases between them. The TCR was taken from a C3H/HeJ mouse with alopecia areata. The strain's MHC haplotype is H2-k. The sequenced sample was CD4+ T cells sorted from a lymph node. V is TRBV13-1 and J is TRBJ2-1; D is unclear. The covered CDR3 bases are TGTGCCAGCACCTACAGATATAACTATGCT. Encoded protein: CASTYRYNYA. The whole CDR3 reads CASTYRYNYAEQFF.